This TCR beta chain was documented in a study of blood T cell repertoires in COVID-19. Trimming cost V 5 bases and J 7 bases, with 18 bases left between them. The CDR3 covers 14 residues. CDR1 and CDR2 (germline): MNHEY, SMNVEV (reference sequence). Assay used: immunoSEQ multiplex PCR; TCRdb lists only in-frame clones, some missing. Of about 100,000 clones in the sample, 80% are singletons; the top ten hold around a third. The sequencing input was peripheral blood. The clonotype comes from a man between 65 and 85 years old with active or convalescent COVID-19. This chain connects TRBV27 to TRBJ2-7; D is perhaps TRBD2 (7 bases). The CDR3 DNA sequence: TGTGCCAGCAGTGTCGGGGGGCTAGAGGGAGAGCAGTACTTC. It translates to CASSVGGLEGEQYF.